Each of the 27 T cell receptor beta chains below was sequenced from the same sample in a study of identical twins. TCRdb re-called the 5' RACE reads through MiXCR, storing one row per CDR3 protein. The sample shows 400,000 to 550,000 distinct CDR3 sequences, 20% to 30% of them seen only once. The data also belong to a second study, concerning T cells expressing NK-cell markers.

Sequenced sample: CD4+ T cells sorted from blood. The receptors come from a young woman in good health.

This clonotype showed up just a few times. As DNA, the CDR3 is TGCAGTGCAACTACTAGCGCCAAAAACATTCAGTACTTC. This sequence encodes CSATTSAKNIQYF. The chain links TRBV20-1 to TRBJ2-4; perhaps TRBD2 as D (6 bases). This CDR3 has 13 amino acids. With 6 bases removed from V and 1 base from J, the gap between germline ends came to 10 bases. Germline V gene sequence: CDR1 DFQATT, CDR2 SNEGSKA (reference sequence).

The chain recombines TRBV9 with TRBJ2-5, with no clear D. Per germline, CDR1 SGDLS and CDR2 YYNGEE. Trimming left V 3 bases short and J 5 bases short, with 14 bases between. The CDR3 loop spans 14 amino acids. The CDR3 sequence is CASSAGVTWETQYF. Here the CDR3 DNA reads TGTGCCAGCAGCGCAGGAGTTACGTGGGAGACCCAGTACTTC.

This clonotype was found a few times. The gene calls are TRBV29-1 and TRBJ1-2; D is possibly TRBD1 (5 bases). CDR1 and CDR2 (germline): SQVTM, ANQGSEA. V gave up 4 bases and J gave up 6 bases, with 12 bases separating them. The CDR3 contains 12 residues. The CDR3 is CSVVWPGDGYTF. The CDR3 DNA follows: TGCAGCGTTGTCTGGCCGGGGGATGGCTACACCTTC.

The V gene is TRBV3-1, the J gene TRBJ2-2; 11 bases map to TRBD1. This CDR3 is built from 17 residues. The germline CDR1 and CDR2 sequences are LGHDT and YNNKEL (reference sequence). Trimming at V came to 1 base and at J to 7 bases, leaving 8 bases not matched to a gene. CDR3 in amino acids: CASSQGWRTGGIGELFF. The CDR3 nucleotides are TGTGCCAGCAGCCAAGGTTGGCGGACAGGGGGCATCGGGGAGCTGTTTTTT.

The chain uses TRBV29-1 and TRBJ2-5; the match to TRBD2 covers 14 bases. The CDR3 spans 15 residues. J lost 4 bases, V lost 6 bases, and 7 bases had no gene match. Germline V gene sequence: CDR1 SQVTM, CDR2 ANQGSEA. This CDR3 is CSVSMGTSGGETQYF. CDR3 bases: TGCAGCGTATCGATGGGGACTAGCGGGGGAGAGACCCAGTACTTC.

This clonotype was seen ten or more times. The V and J genes are TRBV12-3 or TRBV12-4 and TRBJ2-5; 10 bases line up with TRBD2. The trim removed 4 bases at V and 3 bases at J, leaving 5 bases unmatched. CDR3 length: 15 amino acids. The DNA of the CDR3 is TGTGCCAGCAGTTCCCGGACTAGCGGTAAAGAGACCCAGTACTTC. It translates to CASSSRTSGKETQYF.

In this sample, this clonotype turned up many times. The chain has TRBV6-2 or TRBV6-3 and TRBJ1-1; 7 nucleotides line up with TRBD1. CDR1 and CDR2 (germline): MNHEY, SVGEGT. V lost 2 bases, J lost 1 base, and 10 bases stayed unmatched. This CDR3 has 17 amino acids. In nucleotides, the CDR3 is TGTGCCAGCAGTTACCCGGGCAGGGGGGTGCAGAACACTGAAGCTTTCTTT. Protein product: CASSYPGRGVQNTEAFF.

This rearrangement joins TRBV7-2 to TRBJ2-5; tentative D call: TRBD2 (6 bases). CDR1 is SGHTA, CDR2 FQGNSA, per germline. The V and J ends lost 10 bases and 5 bases respectively, with 20 bases between them. The length of the CDR3 is 14 residues. CDR3 sequence reads: CATSPLGGRETQYF. In nucleotides, the CDR3 is TGTGCCACCTCCCCGTTGGGGGGAAGGGAGACCCAGTACTTC.

The V gene is TRBV5-1, the J gene TRBJ2-1; 7 nucleotides align to TRBD2. The CDR3 consists of 18 residues. Germline lookup yields CDR1 SGHRS and CDR2 YFSETQ. V was clipped by 4 bases and J by 9 bases; unmatched bases: 22. The CDR3 nucleotides read TGCGCCAGCAGCGAGTTCGCGACTAGCCGGACTCAAGGACGTGAGCAGTTCTTC. It specifies CASSEFATSRTQGREQFF.

This clonotype was found a few times. The rearrangement links TRBV5-8 to TRBJ1-3; D is undetermined. This CDR3 has 15 amino acids. CDR1 is SGHTS, CDR2 YDEGEE, per germline. With 4 bases removed from V and 0 bases from J, the gap between germline ends came to 11 bases. CDR3 in DNA: TGTGCCAGCAGCAGGAGGGCTGTCTCTGGAAACACCATATATTTT. Translated, it gives CASSRRAVSGNTIYF.

V gene TRBV12-3 or TRBV12-4 combines with J gene TRBJ2-3; D remains unclear. The CDR3 is made up of 16 amino acids. The V end was cut by 5 bases, the J end by 0 bases, with 15 bases between. The CDR3 reads CASSPLGATSTDTQYF. The DNA for the CDR3 is TGTGCCAGCAGTCCCCTCGGAGCCACTAGCACAGATACGCAGTATTTT.

The rearrangement links TRBV12-3 or TRBV12-4 to TRBJ2-1, with TRBD2 identical over 10 bases. The V gene end was trimmed by 6 bases and the J gene end by 7 bases; junction bases not matched to a gene: 12. CDR3 length equals 16 residues. CDR3 DNA sequence: TGTGCCAGCAGACCCACCAGCGGGGGGGGGAAGAATGAGCAGTTCTTC. This encodes CASRPTSGGGKNEQFF.

The CDR3 region has the DNA TGTGCCACCCAAAACAGGGGGCAAGAGACCCAGTACTTC. It codes for CATQNRGQETQYF. V usage is TRBV12-3 or TRBV12-4 and J usage is TRBJ2-5, with 8 nucleotides matching TRBD1. J gave up 2 bases and V 10 bases, and 6 bases lay outside the gene matches. This CDR3 has 13 residues.

This clonotype was counted only a few times. J is TRBJ1-6 and V is TRBV12-3 or TRBV12-4, with D tentatively TRBD1 (5 bases). The CDR3 extends over 13 amino acids. V lost 1 base to trimming and J lost 11 bases, with 9 bases between them. CDR3 coding DNA: TGTGCCAGCAGTTTAGGGGGGGTGGCACCCCTCCACTTT. Protein sequence: CASSLGGVAPLHF.

V usage is TRBV29-1 and J usage is TRBJ2-7, with no clear D. The CDR3 totals 13 residues. From germline, CDR1 is SQVTM and CDR2 ANQGSEA. Trimming shortened V by 4 bases and J by 0 bases, and 10 bases separated the two germline ends. The CDR3 sequence is CSVASTSSYEQYF. As DNA, the CDR3 is TGCAGCGTTGCCTCAACAAGCTCCTACGAGCAGTACTTC.

This chain uses TRBV3-1 with TRBJ2-7, with no clear D. In germline, CDR1 is LGHDT, CDR2 YNNKEL (reference sequence). The V and J ends lost 3 bases and 4 bases respectively, with 13 bases between them. This CDR3 region has 14 residues. CDR3 DNA: TGTGCCAGCAGCCAGATCGGAAGCGAGTACGAGCAGTACTTC. Residues: CASSQIGSEYEQYF.

This rearrangement joins TRBV29-1 to TRBJ1-5; 7 nucleotides line up with TRBD1. The CDR3 consists of 13 residues. The germline V gene has CDR1 SQVTM and CDR2 ANQGSEA. The V gene end was trimmed by 5 bases and the J gene end by 4 bases; junction bases not matched to a gene: 5. The CDR3 DNA follows: TGCAGCGTTTCGGGACAGCGGAATCAGCCCCAGCATTTT. Protein product: CSVSGQRNQPQHF.

The J gene is TRBJ2-1, the V gene TRBV9; 13 bases align to TRBD2. J gave up 10 bases and V 0 bases, and 13 bases lay outside the gene matches. The CDR3 contains 18 residues. Per the germline V gene, CDR1 is SGDLS and CDR2 is YYNGEE. The CDR3 nucleotides are TGTGCCAGCAGCGTAGCGACTAGCGGGGGGTGGGAGGTAATCGAGCAGTTCTTC. This translates into CASSVATSGGWEVIEQFF.

The gene calls are TRBV20-1 and TRBJ1-5; D gene unclear. CDR3 length: 13 amino acids. The germline CDR1 and CDR2 sequences are DFQATT and SNEGSKA (reference sequence). V was clipped by 4 bases and J by 5 bases, with 12 bases between them. The CDR3 nucleotides read TGCAGTGCTACCCGTGGACTCTATCAGCCCCAGCATTTT. Protein product: CSATRGLYQPQHF.

The chain uses TRBV3-1 and TRBJ2-4, with a possible D match to TRBD1 (6 bases). The V gene lost 4 bases and the J gene lost 3 bases, with 13 bases spanning the gap. The CDR3 is made up of 15 amino acids. In germline, CDR1 is LGHDT, CDR2 YNNKEL (reference sequence). CDR3 nucleotides: TGTGCCAGCAGCCCCACAGGGTCAGGCAAAAACATTCAGTACTTC. Its protein is CASSPTGSGKNIQYF.

The chain is built from TRBV5-1 and TRBJ2-7, with 8 bases that match TRBD2. V shed 4 bases and J 6 bases; nucleotides not matched to a gene: 6. This CDR3 is built from 13 residues. The V gene's germline CDR1 is SGHRS and CDR2 YFSETQ. The CDR3 spells CASSPGGGVEQYF. In DNA form, the CDR3 reads TGCGCCAGCAGCCCGGGGGGGGGCGTCGAGCAGTACTTC. Full variable domain (missing parts from reference TRBV5-1 and TRBJ2-7): KAGVTQTPRYLIKTRGQQVTLSCSPISGHRSVSWYQQTPGQGLQFLFEYFSETQRNKGNFPGRFSGRQFSNSRSEMNVSTLELGDSALYLCASSPGGGVEQYFGPGTRLTVT.

The sample holds a few counts of this clonotype. The rearrangement links TRBV20-1 to TRBJ2-5; 9 bases line up with TRBD2. The CDR3 loop spans 15 amino acids. The germline V gene encodes CDR1 DFQATT and CDR2 SNEGSKA (reference sequence). Trimming at V came to 3 bases and at J to 1 base, leaving 6 bases not matched to a gene. The CDR3 reads CSASGASGVQETQYF. The CDR3 coding sequence is TGCAGTGCTAGCGGGGCTAGCGGGGTCCAAGAGACCCAGTACTTC.

This clonotype has only a few counts. The chain uses TRBV12-3 or TRBV12-4 and TRBJ2-4; TRBD1 or TRBD2 may be the D gene (5 bases each). V was pared by 6 bases and J by 6 bases, with 15 bases between. CDR3 size: 14 residues. The CDR3 loop is CASRDHQGANIQYF. In DNA form, the CDR3 reads TGTGCCAGCAGGGACCACCAGGGAGCAAACATTCAGTACTTC.

The genes are TRBV18 and TRBJ2-7; D is unresolved. The germline V gene has CDR1 KGHSH and CDR2 LQKENI. CDR3 length: 13 residues. V lost 5 bases to trimming and J lost 2 bases, with 10 bases between them. The CDR3 sequence: CASSISLPYEQYF. CDR3 bases: TGTGCCAGCTCAATCTCCCTCCCCTACGAGCAGTACTTC.

This sequence joins TRBV6-1 and TRBJ2-1; 12 bases are a match to TRBD2. Germline trimming cut 6 bases from V and 10 bases from J; bases unmatched to any gene: 4. The CDR3 runs 13 residues. The germline V gene encodes CDR1 MNHNS and CDR2 SASEGT. The CDR3 protein is CASSRGLAGEQFF. In DNA form, the CDR3 reads TGTGCCAGCAGCCGCGGACTAGCGGGAGAGCAGTTCTTC.

This clonotype has only a few counts. This sequence joins TRBV20-1 and TRBJ2-3; 8 positions match TRBD2. Germline trimming cut 6 bases from V and 0 bases from J; bases unmatched to any gene: 5. Germline CDR1 DFQATT, CDR2 SNEGSKA (reference sequence). The CDR3 is 14 amino acids. The CDR3 reads CSASSGVSTDTQYF. CDR3 bases: TGCAGTGCGAGTAGCGGGGTTAGCACAGATACGCAGTATTTT.

This clonotype was counted a few times. The V and J genes are TRBV20-1 and TRBJ2-1; D call uncertain. The CDR3 is made up of 13 amino acids. Germline V gives CDR1 DFQATT, CDR2 SNEGSKA (reference sequence). V lost 2 bases, J lost 8 bases, and 13 bases lay in between. DNA for the CDR3: TGCAGTGCTAGAAACTCCCCGGGCGATGAGCAGTTCTTC. Its translation: CSARNSPGDEQFF.